Shown below are 20 T cell receptor beta chains from a single sample sequenced in a study of cytomegalovirus exposure and HLA in healthy donors. The PCR contained 60 Vbeta and 13 Jbeta primers. Assay used: immunoSEQ multiplex PCR; TCRdb lists only in-frame clones, some missing. The sample carries roughly 200,000 clones, around 77% recorded once. The specimen sequenced was PBMCs. These receptors all stem from a man in his sixties in good health and CMV-seronegative.

This sequence joins TRBV29-1 and TRBJ1-1; D is uncertain. The germline gives CDR1 SQVTM, CDR2 ANQGSEA. This CDR3 has 13 amino acids. V was trimmed by 3 bases and J by 0 bases, leaving 8 bases between them. The CDR3 coding sequence is TGCAGCGTTGAGTGGAGTATGAACACTGAAGCTTTCTTT. Protein: CSVEWSMNTEAFF.

This clone came up a few times. The chain employs TRBV29-1 and TRBJ2-7; D ambiguous. Between the trimmed V and J ends, which lost 5 bases and 2 bases, there was a span of 10 bases. CDR3 length: 12 amino acids. The germline V gene has CDR1 SQVTM and CDR2 ANQGSEA. CDR3 DNA: TGCAGCGTTAAGAGTACGGCCTACGAGCAGTACTTC. It is translated as CSVKSTAYEQYF.

The chain combines TRBV7-2 with TRBJ1-1; tentative D call: TRBD1 (6 bases). Germline V gives CDR1 SGHTA, CDR2 FQGNSA. Trimming removed 3 bases at V and 6 bases at J, with 11 bases between. The CDR3 is 13 residues long. CDR3 loop: CASSLRGHPEAFF. The DNA of the CDR3 is TGTGCCAGCAGCTTGCGGGGGCACCCTGAAGCTTTCTTT. Together with reference TRBV7-2 and TRBJ1-1, the CDR3 gives the full variable domain: GAGVSQSPSNKVTEKGKDVELRCDPISGHTALYWYRQSLGQGLEFLIYFQGNSAPDKSGLPSDRFSAERTGGSVSTLTIQRTQQEDSAVYLCASSLRGHPEAFFGQGTRLTVV.

The rearrangement joins TRBV5-1 to TRBJ1-4, with a tentative D call TRBD1 (5 bases). V was shortened by 1 base and J by 4 bases, with 8 bases between the two germline ends. Germline V CDR1 and CDR2: SGHRS, YFSETQ. The CDR3 is made up of 14 amino acids. DNA for the CDR3: TGCGCCAGCAGCTTGACAGGAAATAATGAAAAACTGTTTTTT. The encoded protein is CASSLTGNNEKLFF.

The V and J genes are TRBV6-1 and TRBJ2-1; 7 bases line up with TRBD1. V lost 1 base and J lost 0; bases outside the gene matches: 12. Germline V gives CDR1 MNHNS, CDR2 SASEGT. The CDR3 covers 19 residues. The CDR3 loop is CASSEGSQGVGSSYNEQFF. The CDR3 DNA reads as TGTGCCAGCAGTGAAGGAAGCCAGGGGGTCGGAAGCTCCTACAATGAGCAGTTCTTC.

The chain recombines TRBV6-6 with TRBJ2-5; 7 positions match TRBD1. The J call may be wrong; the DNA end is better matched by TRBJ2-7. Germline values: CDR1 MNHNY, CDR2 SVGAGI (reference sequence). This CDR3 region has 16 residues. The CDR3: CASTRTRQGPTYEQYF. CDR3 bases: TGTGCCAGCACCCGAACGCGACAGGGCCCTACCTACGAGCAGTACTTC.

Concerning this clone: Relative to the germline gene, one junction end is altered; a read error may explain this. The chain links TRBV19 to TRBJ2-2; 11 nucleotides line up with TRBD2. Germline V gene sequence: CDR1 LNHDA, CDR2 SQIVND (reference sequence). This CDR3 is 18 amino acids long. The CDR3 region has the DNA TGTGCCAGTAGTATTGAACTAGCGGGAGTGTCGAACACCAGGGAGCTGTTTTTT. Residues: CASSIELAGVSNTRELFF.

The chain is built from TRBV7-8 and TRBJ2-1; a possible D gene is TRBD2 (5 bases). This CDR3 has 12 residues. V lost 1 base to trimming and J lost 8 bases, with 6 bases between them. Germline V gene sequence: CDR1 SGHVS, CDR2 FQNEAQ. For the CDR3, the DNA is TGTGCCAGCAGCTTAGGAGGGTATGAGCAGTTCTTC. Its translation is CASSLGGYEQFF.

The chain couples TRBV4-1 to TRBJ1-2, with D unresolved. V dropped 6 bases and J dropped 4 bases, with 15 bases sitting between them. Germline CDR1 and CDR2: MGHRA and YSYEKL. This CDR3 has 14 residues. The CDR3 DNA is TGCGCCAGCAGGGGAGAGCAGGATTTCTATGGCTACACCTTC. It codes for CASRGEQDFYGYTF.

The rearrangement joins TRBV10-3 to TRBJ2-1, with a possible D match to TRBD2 (5 bases). Trimming pared 10 bases from V and 3 bases from J, leaving 16 bases between. The CDR3 runs 14 residues. In germline, CDR1 is ENHRY, CDR2 SYGVKD. CDR3 sequence (DNA): TGTGCCACCGACGCGTCGGGGAGCTACAATGAGCAGTTCTTC. Protein sequence: CATDASGSYNEQFF.

Points on this clone: This specimen includes other DNA sequences encoding the same CDR3. This chain's CDR3 is CASSVGGGEQFF. The DNA of the CDR3 is TGTGCCAGCAGCGTGGGGGGGGGTGAGCAGTTCTTC. The chain has TRBV9 and TRBJ2-1, with 7 nucleotides matching TRBD2. Trimming took 2 bases from V and 9 from J; bases not matched to a gene: 2. The CDR3 contains 12 residues. Germline V gene sequence: CDR1 SGDLS, CDR2 YYNGEE.

This clone was counted a few times. This chain connects TRBV2 to TRBJ2-1; tentatively, D is TRBD2 (6 bases). Germline V gene data show CDR1 as SNHLY and CDR2 as FYNNEI. This CDR3 spans 14 amino acids. V lost 5 bases to trimming and J lost 2 bases, with 10 bases between them. CDR3 region: CASSPGLPYNEQFF. The CDR3 nucleotides read TGTGCCAGCAGTCCGGGACTCCCCTACAATGAGCAGTTCTTC. Based on the CDR3 plus reference TRBV2 and TRBJ2-1, the full variable domain is EPEVTQTPSHQVTQMGQEVILRCVPISNHLYFYWYRQILGQKVEFLVSFYNNEISEKSEIFDDQFSVERPDGSNFTLKIRSTKLEDSAMYFCASSPGLPYNEQFFGPGTRLTVL.

V and J are TRBV15 and TRBJ1-1, with D uncertain. The V gene's germline CDR1 is LNHNV and CDR2 YYDKDF (reference sequence). This CDR3 has 14 residues. V gave up 3 bases and J gave up 0 bases, with 8 bases separating them. The CDR3 loop is CATSRTRMNTEAFF. Here the CDR3 DNA reads TGTGCCACCAGCAGGACAAGGATGAACACTGAAGCTTTCTTT.

The V call is TRBV7-2, the J call TRBJ2-7, with 12 bases matching TRBD2. Per the germline V gene, CDR1 is SGHTA and CDR2 is FQGNSA. This CDR3 spans 15 amino acids. Germline trimming cut 3 bases from V and 6 bases from J; bases unmatched to any gene: 6. CDR3 region: CASSFETSGSFEQYF. The CDR3 DNA sequence: TGTGCCAGCAGCTTCGAGACTAGCGGGAGCTTCGAGCAGTACTTC.

The chain uses TRBV9 and TRBJ2-7; 13 nucleotides match TRBD2. CDR3 length: 15 amino acids. Germline-derived CDR1 and CDR2 are SGDLS and YYNGEE. V gave up 2 bases and J gave up 5 bases; unmatched junction bases: 4. The CDR3 is CASSVGTSGNHEQYF. The CDR3 coding sequence is TGTGCCAGCAGCGTTGGGACTAGCGGGAACCACGAGCAGTACTTC.

The V gene is TRBV6-6, the J gene TRBJ1-1; TRBD1 aligns across 11 bases. The V gene's germline CDR1 is MNHNY and CDR2 SVGAGI (reference sequence). J gave up 3 bases and V 8 bases, and 5 bases lay outside the gene matches. The CDR3 contains 14 residues. CDR3 region: CASRRGQGDTEAFF. The DNA of the CDR3 is TGTGCCAGCCGTCGGGGACAGGGGGACACTGAAGCTTTCTTT.

This chain uses TRBV28 with TRBJ1-5; TRBD1 is a possible D gene (5 bases). The CDR3 runs to 16 residues. Germline loops: CDR1 MDHEN, CDR2 SYDVKM. Trimming cost V 4 bases and J 2 bases, with 15 bases left between them. CDR3 in amino acids: CASSSRAGSGNQPQHF. The CDR3 DNA reads TGTGCCAGCAGTTCCCGGGCAGGGTCTGGCAATCAGCCCCAGCATTTT. Using reference TRBV28 and TRBJ1-5 for the parts outside the CDR3, the full variable domain is DVKVTQSSRYLVKRTGEKVFLECVQDMDHENMFWYRQDPGLGLRLIYFSYDVKMKEKGDIPEGYSVSREKKERFSLILESASTNQTSMYLCASSSRAGSGNQPQHFGDGTRLSIL.

CDR3 coding DNA: TGTGCCAGCAGTGAAATGATTGGACAGGCCTTTCGGAACACTGAAGCTTTCTTT. Translating gives CASSEMIGQAFRNTEAFF. V and J are TRBV2 and TRBJ1-1, with 7 bases matching TRBD1. The trim removed 2 bases at V and 1 base at J, leaving 13 bases unmatched. The length of the CDR3 is 18 residues. Germline lookup yields CDR1 SNHLY and CDR2 FYNNEI.

The CDR3: CSVEDPLTDTQYF. The DNA of the CDR3 is TGCAGCGTTGAAGATCCACTGACAGATACGCAGTATTTT. The chain has TRBV29-1 and TRBJ2-3; D uncertain. Germline V CDR1 and CDR2: SQVTM, ANQGSEA. The V end lost 0 bases, the J end lost 3 bases, and 7 bases lay between the germline ends. The CDR3 is 13 residues long.

The rearrangement uses TRBV6-6 and TRBJ1-5; 7 bases are shared with TRBD1. From germline, CDR1 is MNHNY and CDR2 SVGAGI (reference sequence). The CDR3 is 13 amino acids. The V segment lost 10 bases and the J segment 3 bases; nucleotides outside the gene matches: 6. The CDR3 DNA sequence: TGTGCCACCTTGGGGACAGACAATCAGCCCCAGCATTTT. Its protein product is CATLGTDNQPQHF.